The present T cell receptor (beta chain) was sequenced within a study of regulatory T cells in long-lasting Graves disease. This clonotype showed up many times. CDR3-region Arm-PCR and iRepertoire HTBI primers produced the TCR beta libraries. Using its own MiXCR run on the multiplex PCR reads, TCRdb lists one record per CDR3 protein. The data contain about 660,000 distinct CDR3 sequences, about 32% of them seen just once; the ten biggest clones take up 35% to 55%. The CDR3 is 15 amino acids. Trimming at V came to 1 base and at J to 7 bases, leaving 4 bases not matched to a gene. Germline values: CDR1 MDHEN, CDR2 SYDVKM. Time point given: persistent/refractory GD, antithyroid drugs over 5 years with positive TRAb. RNA from PBMCs was the source of the TCR library.

The origin of this receptor is a female donor with Graves disease. The chain combines TRBV28 with TRBJ1-2; 12 bases are a match to TRBD1. The sample here was peripheral blood mononuclear cells (PBMCs), taken when the disease was refractory, from a patient treated with antithyroid drugs. The CDR3 bases are TGTGCCAGCAGTTTATTCGGGACAGGGGGCTTTGGCTACACCTTC. The encoded protein is CASSLFGTGGFGYTF.